This record looks at one T cell receptor (beta chain) sequence and its context. Its antigen is currently unknown. From germline, CDR1 is ENHRY and CDR2 SYGVKD. V lost 6 bases and J lost 2; bases outside the gene matches: 8. The length of the CDR3 is 15 residues. The record originates from a study of T cell responses to AZD1222 COVID-19 vaccine. The overall study: Pooling covered second doses at about 4 or about 12 weeks. Study results and caveats: A rise in Spike-specific TCR breadth and depth followed two AZD1222 doses.

Sequencing was performed with immunoSEQ multiplex PCR; in TCRdb, only in-frame clones are kept and a portion is missing. The data hold about 190,000 clones, with around 90% observed a single time. The chain uses TRBV10-3 and TRBJ2-5; 8 nucleotides agree with TRBD2. Sequenced here: peripheral blood, sampled on day 0 of AZD1222 vaccination. The TCR sequence derives from an adult in good health. CDR3 in amino acids: CAISGGASAQETQYF. The CDR3 DNA is TGTGCCATCAGCGGGGGGGCCAGTGCGCAAGAGACCCAGTACTTC.